The T cell receptor beta chain described here comes from a study of cytomegalovirus exposure and HLA in healthy donors. Across the whole study: Earlier, about 180 million T cells were analyzed, and over 95 million unique TCR beta sequences were found among them.

In this sample, this clone turned up a few times. Its antigen is currently unknown. Study results and caveats: Prior analysis indicated that the majority of TCR beta V segments exhibited productivity approximately 87% or approximately 30% of the time. Common viral pathogens were later found to be apparently linked to several of the most significant clusters. As was reported, the HLA-A and HLA-B alleles of most subjects were accurately predicted from TCR beta sequences.

Germline CDR1 reads LGHNA; CDR2 reads YNFKEQ. The ends were cut back, 5 bases at V and 7 bases at J, with 17 bases in the middle. The CDR3 spans 15 residues. Primers: 60 Vbeta forward and 13 Jbeta reverse. Clones were sequenced by immunoSEQ multiplex PCR, and TCRdb holds only the in-frame ones, with some missing. The sample has about 150,000 clones, around 79% seen once; the top ten hold around 3.3%. Sequencing was performed on PBMCs. The receptor was derived from a woman aged 40 to 50 in good health and CMV-seronegative. The V and J genes are TRBV4-2 and TRBJ1-4; maybe TRBD1 (6 bases). The CDR3 coding sequence is TGTGCCAGCAGCTTCCGAGGGGAGGGGGGTGAAAAACTGTTTTTT. Protein: CASSFRGEGGEKLFF.